This T cell receptor (beta chain) was identified in a study of CD8 T cells in ankylosing spondylitis. TCRdb re-derived calls from the 5' RACE reads in MiXCR, one entry per CDR3 protein. The sample contains some 200,000 distinct CDR3 sequences, 20% to 30% of which appear only once. There are a few counts of this clonotype. Germline-derived CDR1 and CDR2 are DFQATT and SNEGSKA (reference sequence). The ends were cut back, 3 bases at V and 5 bases at J, with 14 bases in the middle. This CDR3 has 14 amino acids. The sequencing sample was made of blood, either unsorted or a sorted T cell fraction (not recorded which). The chain links TRBV20-1 to TRBJ2-1; D perhaps matches TRBD1 (5 bases). The clonotype was recovered from a male donor with ankylosing spondylitis or in good health (not recorded which). Written as DNA, the CDR3 is TGCAGTGCTAGGGGGATGACAGTGGACAATGAGCAGTTCTTC. It codes for CSARGMTVDNEQFF.